This T cell receptor (beta chain) comes out of a study of identical twins. The V gene's germline CDR1 is DFQATT and CDR2 SNEGSKA (reference sequence). The trim removed 4 bases at V and 7 bases at J, leaving 6 bases unmatched. The CDR3 has 14 residues. TCRdb reanalysed the 5' RACE reads using MiXCR and keeps one entry per CDR3 protein. The table has hundreds of thousands of distinct CDR3 sequences, 15% to 20% seen once. This sample also belongs to another study, concerning T cells expressing NK-cell markers.

This TCR was sampled from a woman aged 18 to 35 in good health. The V and J genes are TRBV20-1 and TRBJ2-2; 10 bases agree with TRBD2. What was sequenced was PBMCs. The CDR3 sequence is CSATNSGRVGELFF. DNA for the CDR3: TGCAGTGCTACTAACAGCGGGAGGGTCGGGGAGCTGTTTTTT.